This TCR beta chain was observed in a study of shared clonotypes between healthy human individuals. Every contributor of samples was a Caucasian grown-up residing in Nashville, Tennessee. Remarks on this clone: The antigen is unknown.

Broader study findings: Clonotypes that were shared across a few donors made up 4% to 6% of naive CD4 clonotypes.

The method was immunoSEQ multiplex PCR; TCRdb's version includes in-frame clones alone and lacks a portion of them. The sample records hundreds of thousands of clones, less than 85% being singletons. Germline values: CDR1 SEHNR, CDR2 FQNEAQ (reference sequence). The CDR3 length is 14 residues. After removal of 5 bases from V and 8 bases from J, the junction contained 3 bases not matched to a gene. The V gene is TRBV7-9, the J gene TRBJ2-1; the match to TRBD2 covers 13 bases. The specimen sequenced was memory CD4+ T cells sorted from blood. Subset meaning: CD45RA-negative fraction. The receptor was isolated from a man aged 25 to 45 in good health. The CDR3 here is CASSTGLAGDEQFF. CDR3 nucleotides: TGTGCCAGCAGCACAGGACTAGCGGGAGATGAGCAGTTCTTC.